Listed below are T cell receptor beta chains from one sample, sequenced in a study of vaccination and CD4 T cells after COVID-19. From the PCR reads, TCRdb called clonotypes with MiXCR, one entry per CDR3 protein. The table records about 27,000 distinct CDR3 sequences, around 64% of them present only once. Their target antigens are unknown. The specimen was CD4+ T cells from blood, cultured in vitro, collected after SARS-CoV-2 vaccination. The source of these receptors is a human donor who received a COVID-19 vaccine. CDR3s include the opening cysteine and the closing phenylalanine or tryptophan. Fields, in order: clone size, D gene, J gene, V gene, CDR3 protein, CDR3 DNA. A D gene is named only where the DNA matches it firmly. Part of the rows lack a size; the others show once, few, many or a class for expanded clones.

NA | NA | TRBJ1-6 | TRBV7-2 | CASSSPTADNSPLHF | TGTGCCAGCAGCTCACCGACAGCCGACAATTCACCCCTCCACTTT
NA | NA | TRBJ1-4 | TRBV5-4 | CASSYQAATNEKLFF | TGTGCCAGCAGTTACCAAGCGGCAACTAATGAAAAACTGTTTTTT
NA | TRBD2 | TRBJ2-5 | TRBV5-6 | CASSRTSTETQYF | TGTGCCAGCAGCCGGACTAGCACAGAGACCCAGTACTTC
NA | NA | TRBJ1-1 | TRBV19 | CASSIPGTEAFF | TGTGCCAGTAGTATCCCGGGCACTGAAGCTTTCTTT
NA | TRBD2 | TRBJ2-2 | TRBV20-1 | CSVTAGVNTGELFF | TGCAGTGTAACAGCGGGGGTCAACACCGGGGAGCTGTTTTTT
few | NA | TRBJ1-6 | TRBV7-9 | CASSSDSYNSPLHF | TGTGCCAGCAGCTCGGACAGTTATAATTCACCCCTCCACTTT
NA | NA | TRBJ1-6 | TRBV5-1 | CASSLEHADNSPLHF | TGCGCCAGCAGCTTGGAGCACGCGGATAATTCACCCCTCCACTTT
NA | NA | TRBJ2-6 | TRBV7-2 | CASINFPTGYPGANVLTF | TGTGCCAGCATTAATTTTCCCACAGGGTACCCTGGGGCCAACGTCCTGACTTTC
few | NA | TRBJ2-5 | TRBV5-1 | CASSVSQETQYF | TGCGCCAGCAGCGTAAGCCAAGAGACCCAGTACTTC
NA | NA | TRBJ2-2 | TRBV27 | CASSRLQNTGELFF | TGTGCCAGCAGTCGGCTCCAGAACACCGGGGAGCTGTTTTTT
NA | NA | TRBJ2-2 | TRBV5-4 | CASSSPQKGNTGELFF | TGTGCCAGCAGCTCGCCGCAGAAAGGGAACACCGGGGAGCTGTTTTTT
NA | NA | TRBJ2-7 | TRBV19 | CASSMFPDTPTYEQYF | TGTGCCAGTAGTATGTTTCCGGACACGCCTACCTACGAGCAGTACTTC
NA | NA | TRBJ1-6 | TRBV30 | CAWTGSYNSPLHF | TGTGCCTGGACCGGGTCCTATAATTCACCCCTCCACTTT
NA | NA | TRBJ1-6 | TRBV7-2 | CASSLVPGTSSYNSPLHF | TGTGCCAGCAGCTTAGTTCCGGGGACGAGCTCCTATAATTCACCCCTCCACTTT
NA | NA | TRBJ1-1 | TRBV6-5 | CASSYRERGTEAFF | TGTGCCAGCAGTTACAGGGAAAGGGGCACTGAAGCTTTCTTT
NA | TRBD2 | TRBJ2-3 | TRBV24-1 | CATSDLLSGGLTDTQYF | TGTGCCACCAGTGATTTGTTATCGGGGGGGCTAACAGATACGCAGTATTTT
few | NA | TRBJ1-1 | TRBV24-1 | CATRLGAEAFF | TGTGCCACCAGGCTAGGGGCTGAAGCTTTCTTT
few | NA | TRBJ2-5 | TRBV21-1 | CASRDWQETQYF | TGTGCCAGCCGGGACTGGCAAGAGACCCAGTACTTC
NA | TRBD1 | TRBJ1-1 | TRBV2 | CASSEARGTGGTEAFF | TGTGCCAGCAGTGAAGCGAGAGGGACAGGGGGCACTGAAGCTTTCTTT
NA | NA | TRBJ2-2 | TRBV14 | CASSRTAANTGELFF | TGTGCCAGCAGCCGTACCGCAGCGAACACCGGGGAGCTGTTTTTT
NA | NA | TRBJ2-5 | TRBV27 | CASSLSGRDQETQYF | TGTGCCAGCAGTTTATCTGGCAGGGACCAAGAGACCCAGTACTTC
few | TRBD1 | TRBJ1-2 | TRBV2 | CASSAGQGRNYGYTF | TGTGCCAGCAGTGCGGGACAGGGGCGTAACTATGGCTACACCTTC
NA | NA | TRBJ2-1 | TRBV7-9 | CASSFLNEQFF | TGTGCCAGCAGCTTCCTGAATGAGCAGTTCTTC
NA | NA | TRBJ1-1 | TRBV2 | CASVSSGTEAFF | TGTGCCAGCGTTTCTTCAGGGACTGAAGCTTTCTTT
NA | NA | TRBJ1-1 | TRBV2 | CASSEQGAFF | TGTGCCAGCAGTGAACAGGGGGCTTTCTTT
few | NA | TRBJ1-2 | TRBV6-1 | CASSEHGYYGYTF | TGTGCCAGCAGTGAACACGGATACTATGGCTACACCTTC
NA | NA | TRBJ2-3 | TRBV24-1 | CATRDPGRGTDTQYF | TGTGCCACCAGGGATCCGGGACGCGGCACAGATACGCAGTATTTT
NA | NA | TRBJ1-6 | TRBV25-1 | CASSESLGGLGSPLHF | TGTGCCAGCAGTGAATCCTTAGGAGGCCTGGGGTCACCCCTCCACTTT
NA | TRBD2 | TRBJ2-3 | TRBV10-3 | CAISATSGGTSTDTQYF | TGTGCCATCAGTGCGACTAGCGGGGGGACTAGCACAGATACGCAGTATTTT
NA | NA | TRBJ2-3 | TRBV2 | CASRDPPSTDTQYF | TGTGCCAGCAGGGATCCTCCTAGCACAGATACGCAGTATTTT
NA | NA | TRBJ1-1 | TRBV2 | CASSASLIQNTEAFF | TGTGCCAGCAGCGCCAGCCTCATCCAGAACACTGAAGCTTTCTTT
few | NA | TRBJ1-1 | TRBV5-1 | CASSPQTENTEAFF | TGCGCCAGCAGCCCCCAGACGGAGAACACTGAAGCTTTCTTT
NA | TRBD1 | TRBJ1-1 | TRBV25-1 | CASSSPEKETGSNTEAFF | TGTGCCAGCAGTTCGCCAGAGAAAGAGACAGGGTCGAACACTGAAGCTTTCTTT
NA | TRBD1 | TRBJ2-2 | TRBV19 | CASSIAGTGGGELFF | TGTGCCAGTAGTATAGCGGGGACAGGGGGCGGGGAGCTGTTTTTT
NA | TRBD2 | TRBJ2-3 | TRBV10-1 | CASKASGTTDTQYF | TGCGCCAGCAAGGCTAGCGGAACAACAGATACGCAGTATTTT
NA | TRBD2 | TRBJ2-5 | TRBV30 | CAWSVSGGEETQYF | TGTGCCTGGAGTGTAAGCGGGGGGGAGGAGACCCAGTACTTC
NA | TRBD2 | TRBJ2-5 | TRBV20-1 | CSASQLAGAFFQETQYF | TGCAGTGCTAGTCAACTAGCGGGCGCGTTCTTTCAAGAGACCCAGTACTTC
NA | TRBD1 | TRBJ2-1 | TRBV5-1 | CASSYGQGGYNEQFF | TGCGCCAGCAGTTATGGACAGGGGGGTTACAATGAGCAGTTCTTC
once | NA | TRBJ2-7 | TRBV11-3 | CACSLDGALGEQYF | TGTGCCTGCAGCTTAGACGGGGCGTTAGGCGAGCAGTACTTC
NA | NA | TRBJ2-7 | TRBV2 | CASSERSSGHYEQYF | TGTGCCAGCAGTGAAAGGTCGTCAGGACACTACGAGCAGTACTTC